A single sample gave rise to the 10 T cell receptor beta chains below, sequenced in a study of vaccination and CD4 T cells after COVID-19. No antigens are known for them. The treatment here: roughly ten-day PBMC culture with coronavirus spike peptide pools or control peptides (ViraFEST assay). The Oncomine TCR Beta short-read assay was what sequenced the DNA obtained from cultured CD4+ T cells. TCRdb analysed the PCR reads with MiXCR anew, one entry per CDR3 protein. The sample carries fewer than 5,500 distinct CDR3 sequences, about 46% recorded once. The source material was CD4+ T cells from blood, cultured in vitro. These receptors came from a human donor who had recovered from COVID-19.

J is TRBJ2-5 and V is TRBV11-1, with 7 bases aligning to TRBD2. Unmatched junction bases numbered 10, after V lost 7 bases and J lost 5 bases. This CDR3 is built from 14 residues. Germline V gene data show CDR1 as SGHAT and CDR2 as FQDESV (reference sequence). The CDR3 DNA sequence: TGTGCCAGCACCCCTCAGGGCGGGAGTGAGACCCAGTACTTC. Amino acids: CASTPQGGSETQYF.

The chain combines TRBV10-3 with TRBJ2-2; tentative D call: TRBD2 (6 bases). The CDR3 is 16 amino acids. The V end was cut by 6 bases, the J end by 2 bases, with 16 bases between. Germline V lookup: CDR1 ENHRY, CDR2 SYGVKD. In nucleotides, the CDR3 is TGTGCCATCAGAGGAAATACGGGACTTAACACCGGGGAGCTGTTTTTT. Residues: CAIRGNTGLNTGELFF.

The CDR3, as DNA: TGTGCCAGCAGCCAGTCGTCGGGACGGGACACTGAAGCTTTCTTT. It specifies CASSQSSGRDTEAFF. This rearrangement joins TRBV7-9 to TRBJ1-1; a weak D match, TRBD1 (5 bases). CDR1 SEHNR and CDR2 FQNEAQ come from the germline V gene (reference sequence). V lost 5 bases and J 3 bases, leaving 16 bases between the germline ends. The CDR3 contains 15 residues.

V and J are TRBV7-3 and TRBJ2-1; TRBD2 matches 10 bases. Germline CDR1 reads SGHTA; CDR2 reads FQGTGA. Trimming took 5 bases from V and 6 from J; bases not matched to a gene: 7. The CDR3 loop spans 15 amino acids. CDR3 sequence reads: CASSPLAGVGNEQFF. Written as DNA, the CDR3 is TGTGCCAGCAGCCCCCTAGCGGGAGTGGGCAATGAGCAGTTCTTC.

The rearrangement joins TRBV25-1 to TRBJ2-3, with 8 bases identical to TRBD2. Germline V gives CDR1 MGHDK, CDR2 SYGVNS. This CDR3 region has 15 residues. V shed 10 bases and J 3 bases; nucleotides not matched to a gene: 12. CDR3 loop: CATEPGLGMTDTQYF. The CDR3 DNA follows: TGTGCCACGGAGCCGGGACTAGGAATGACAGATACGCAGTATTTT.

This clonotype has only a few counts. The chain couples TRBV27 to TRBJ1-1; D unresolved. The CDR3 extends over 16 amino acids. The ends were cut back, 7 bases at V and 1 base at J, with 19 bases in the middle. CDR1 is MNHEY and CDR2 is SMNVEV in the germline V gene (reference sequence). This CDR3 is CASTPVRGSGNTEAFF. Here the CDR3 DNA reads TGTGCCAGCACCCCGGTCCGAGGTTCTGGGAACACTGAAGCTTTCTTT.

The chain has TRBV7-3 and TRBJ2-5; 9 bases match TRBD2. The ends lost 6 bases at V and 1 base at J; junction bases unmatched: 9. Germline-derived CDR1 and CDR2 are SGHTA and FQGTGA. CDR3 length: 16 amino acids. The chain's CDR3 is CASSHTPTSGQETQYF. CDR3 DNA: TGTGCCAGCAGTCACACCCCGACTAGCGGCCAAGAGACCCAGTACTTC. Combining the CDR3 with reference TRBV7-3 and TRBJ2-5 gives the whole variable domain GAGVSQTPSNKVTEKGKYVELRCDPISGHTALYWYRQSLGQGPEFLIYFQGTGAADDSGLPNDRFFAVRPEGSVSTLKIQRTERGDSAVYLCASSHTPTSGQETQYFGPGTRLLVL.

This clonotype appeared a few times. The chain links TRBV7-9 to TRBJ2-3; TRBD1 is a possible D gene (5 bases). CDR3 length: 15 residues. Looked up from germline, CDR1 is SEHNR and CDR2 is FQNEAQ (reference sequence). The ends were cut back, 1 base at V and 4 bases at J, with 12 bases in the middle. CDR3 region: CASSLDPGRADTQYF. The CDR3 DNA reads TGTGCCAGCAGCTTAGACCCCGGCAGGGCAGATACGCAGTATTTT.

This clonotype is medium-sized within its sample. This sequence joins TRBV19 and TRBJ2-3; D not certain. The ends were cut back, 0 bases at V and 6 bases at J, with 16 bases in the middle. The CDR3 contains 16 residues. The V gene's germline CDR1 is LNHDA and CDR2 SQIVND (reference sequence). CDR3 coding DNA: TGTGCCAGTAGTATAGATGGACCAGGCCCATCGGATACGCAGTATTTT. Its protein product is CASSIDGPGPSDTQYF.

The chain joins TRBV18 to TRBJ2-4; D gene uncertain. The CDR3 is made up of 13 amino acids. Germline V gene sequence: CDR1 KGHSH, CDR2 LQKENI. The V end was cut by 2 bases, the J end by 7 bases, with 9 bases between. The CDR3 protein is CASSPVGGNIQYF. The CDR3 DNA is TGTGCCAGCTCACCAGTTGGTGGGAACATTCAGTACTTC.